The 10 T cell receptor beta chains below all came from one sample that was sequenced in a study of blood T cells in healthy people across ages. With a J-beta primer mix and a sample-barcoded 5' primer, a second PCR ran 7 to 11 cycles. TCRdb processed the 5' RACE reads anew with MiXCR; each CDR3 protein has one entry. This sample has about 640,000 distinct CDR3 sequences, with under 70% found just once. Sequences were obtained from blood. These receptors all come from a man in his 60s in good health.

This chain connects TRBV11-2 to TRBJ2-3; D gene uncertain. V was clipped by 1 base and J by 6 bases, with 14 bases between them. Germline lookup yields CDR1 SGHAT and CDR2 FQNNGV. The CDR3 contains 15 residues. CDR3 residues: CASSLGAGNMDTQYF. The CDR3 region has the DNA TGTGCCAGCAGCTTAGGCGCCGGCAACATGGATACGCAGTATTTT.

The V and J genes are TRBV4-3 and TRBJ2-1; 10 nucleotides line up with TRBD1. The germline V gene has CDR1 LGHNA and CDR2 YSLEER. The CDR3 is 17 amino acids. Unmatched junction bases numbered 10, after V lost 1 base and J lost 7 bases. The CDR3 protein is CASSQGFGTGVTNEQFF. DNA for the CDR3: TGCGCCAGCAGCCAAGGATTCGGGACAGGGGTTACAAATGAGCAGTTCTTC.

This chain uses TRBV28 with TRBJ2-5, with 9 bases matching TRBD2. This CDR3 has 17 amino acids. Germline loops: CDR1 MDHEN, CDR2 SYDVKM. With V trimmed by 4 bases and J by 1 base, 10 bases remained unmatched. The CDR3 spells CASSSYPGRGGQETQYF. As DNA, the CDR3 is TGTGCCAGCAGTTCTTACCCCGGGCGGGGGGGCCAAGAGACCCAGTACTTC.

The chain employs TRBV20-1 and TRBJ2-2; no definite D call. Germline assignment: CDR1 DFQATT and CDR2 SNEGSKA (reference sequence). CDR3 length: 17 residues. V lost 5 bases and J lost 1, with 20 bases in between. The CDR3 nucleotides are TGCAGTGCTGGGGTCCGAGGTCCCTTAGGGAACACCGGGGAGCTGTTTTTT. It translates to CSAGVRGPLGNTGELFF.

The table lists this clonotype with many counts. The rearrangement links TRBV29-1 to TRBJ2-3; 8 bases line up with TRBD2. V dropped 1 base and J dropped 2; count of bases not matched to a gene: 5. The CDR3 contains 15 residues. CDR1 and CDR2 from the germline V gene are SQVTM and ANQGSEA. CDR3 region: CSVEGGLGYTDTQYF. The CDR3 DNA reads TGCAGCGTTGAAGGGGGACTAGGTTACACAGATACGCAGTATTTT.

This clonotype has just a few counts. The CDR3 reads CSARWDRGANEQFF. The DNA for the CDR3 is TGCAGTGCTAGGTGGGACAGGGGGGCCAATGAGCAGTTCTTC. The chain couples TRBV20-1 to TRBJ2-1; 11 nucleotides match TRBD1. CDR1 and CDR2 from the germline V gene are DFQATT and SNEGSKA (reference sequence). V was clipped by 3 bases and J by 6 bases; unmatched bases: 4. The CDR3 extends over 14 amino acids.

The chain is built from TRBV5-1 and TRBJ2-5; D tentatively reads TRBD1 or TRBD2 (5 bases each). The CDR3 totals 15 residues. Germline lookup yields CDR1 SGHRS and CDR2 YFSETQ. V dropped 0 bases and J dropped 5 bases, with 14 bases sitting between them. CDR3 in amino acids: CASSLGTGRRETQYF. CDR3 in DNA: TGCGCCAGCAGCTTGGGGACGGGGCGGAGGGAGACCCAGTACTTC.

The rearrangement links TRBV18 to TRBJ2-1; 11 bases align to TRBD1. Germline V CDR1 and CDR2: KGHSH, LQKENI. The CDR3 totals 16 residues. Trimming cost V 0 bases and J 8 bases; bases outside gene matches: 6. CDR3: CASSPPGTGGYDEQFF. CDR3 in DNA: TGTGCCAGCTCACCACCGGGGACAGGGGGGTACGATGAGCAGTTCTTC.

The V and J genes are TRBV20-1 and TRBJ1-1; possible D gene TRBD1, 5 bases. This CDR3 is 15 amino acids long. Trimming shortened V by 2 bases and J by 0 bases, and 13 bases separated the two germline ends. Germline assignment: CDR1 DFQATT and CDR2 SNEGSKA (reference sequence). The CDR3 spells CSARSQGTVNTEAFF. The CDR3 nucleotides are TGCAGTGCTAGAAGTCAAGGGACGGTGAACACTGAAGCTTTCTTT.

The chain uses TRBV2 and TRBJ2-4; TRBD1 matches at 10 bases. The V gene end was trimmed by 7 bases and the J gene end by 7 bases; junction bases not matched to a gene: 4. This CDR3 has 13 residues. In germline, CDR1 is SNHLY, CDR2 FYNNEI. The CDR3 nucleotides read TGTGCCAGCACTCAGGACAGGGGGAACATTCAGTACTTC. It yields the protein CASTQDRGNIQYF.